Following are 21 T cell receptor beta chains from one sample sequenced in a study of T cells in Graves' hyperthyroidism and ophthalmopathy. Amplified TCR beta CDR3 regions came from RNA transcripts. Initially, a first-round RT-PCR of the TCR CDR3 employed the HTBI primer set. MiXCR, applied by TCRdb to the multiplex PCR reads, yields one record per CDR3 protein. This sample has about 580,000 distinct CDR3 sequences, with 14% found just once. Input material: blood. The receptor source for this set is a woman between 25 and 40 years old with Graves' hyperthyroidism that later progressed to Graves' ophthalmopathy.

This clonotype showed up just a few times. The chain is built from TRBV27 and TRBJ1-6; 10 bases match TRBD1. This CDR3 is 16 amino acids long. V lost 5 bases to trimming and J lost 5 bases; unmatched junction nucleotides: 6. Germline CDR1 MNHEY, CDR2 SMNVEV (reference sequence). The CDR3 DNA sequence: TGTGCCAGCAGTCCCAGGACAGGGGGGGATAATTCACCCCTCCACTTT. Amino acids: CASSPRTGGDNSPLHF.

This clonotype appeared a single time. The V call is TRBV2, the J call TRBJ2-3; D uncertain. This CDR3 is built from 14 residues. Per the germline V gene, CDR1 is SNHLY and CDR2 is FYNNEI. Trimming shortened V by 10 bases and J by 4 bases, and 18 bases separated the two germline ends. The CDR3 DNA follows: TGTGCCAAATCGGAGAGGAGTCTTCCAGATACGCAGTATTTT. This gives the protein CAKSERSLPDTQYF.

This clonotype was picked up many times. The chain joins TRBV6-2 or TRBV6-3 to TRBJ1-3; D is uncertain. This CDR3 has 15 residues. V was pared by 5 bases and J by 0 bases, with 11 bases between. CDR1 is MNHEY and CDR2 is SVGEGT in the germline V gene. The CDR3 loop is CASSTDGPSGNTIYF. As DNA, the CDR3 is TGTGCCAGCAGTACGGACGGCCCCTCTGGAAACACCATATATTTT.

This clonotype was observed many times. The gene calls are TRBV28 and TRBJ1-3; D is perhaps TRBD1 (6 bases). V was shortened by 5 bases and J by 0 bases, with 14 bases between the two germline ends. The CDR3 is 16 amino acids. Germline assignment: CDR1 MDHEN and CDR2 SYDVKM. The DNA for the CDR3 is TGTGCCAGCAGTCCCCCACCGGACAGCTCTGGAAACACCATATATTTT. Its protein is CASSPPPDSSGNTIYF.

The table lists this clonotype with many counts. The chain has TRBV24-1 and TRBJ1-1, with TRBD1 as a possible D gene (6 bases). Between the trimmed V and J ends, which lost 4 bases and 5 bases, there was a span of 10 bases. The CDR3 is 13 residues long. Germline V gives CDR1 KGHDR, CDR2 SFDVKD. The CDR3 is CATSEGAWTEAFF. CDR3 coding DNA: TGTGCCACCAGTGAGGGGGCTTGGACTGAAGCTTTCTTT.

This clonotype has ten or more counts. The junction departs from the called germline gene at one end, perhaps through a read error. The rearrangement joins TRBV5-1 to TRBJ2-7; 11 bases match TRBD1. The CDR3 consists of 14 residues. CDR1 and CDR2 from the germline V gene are SGHRS and YFSETQ. The CDR3 DNA reads as TGTGCCAGCAGTCTTGGACAGGGGGCTTACGAGCAGTACTTC. Translated, it gives CASSLGQGAYEQYF.

Many counts were recorded for this clonotype. This chain joins TRBV24-1 and TRBJ2-1; 9 nucleotides match TRBD1. Germline loops: CDR1 KGHDR, CDR2 SFDVKD. The V and J ends lost 7 bases and 6 bases, in that order; junction bases with no gene match: 9. CDR3 length: 15 residues. The CDR3 sequence: CATSSTGTGSNEQFF. The CDR3 DNA is TGTGCCACCAGCAGCACCGGGACAGGGAGCAATGAGCAGTTCTTC.

This clonotype was counted ten times or more. The CDR3 bases are TGTGCCAGCAGCCAGGCGACAGGACAGAATGAAAAACTGTTTTTT. Residues: CASSQATGQNEKLFF. This sequence joins TRBV4-2 and TRBJ1-4; weak D call: TRBD1 (6 bases). The CDR3 contains 15 residues. Germline V gene sequence: CDR1 LGHNA, CDR2 YNFKEQ. The V and J ends lost 3 bases and 5 bases respectively, with 13 bases between them.

This clonotype was recorded many times. The chain employs TRBV30 and TRBJ1-2; D is unresolved. Germline assignment: CDR1 GTSNPN and CDR2 SVGIG (reference sequence). The CDR3 loop spans 12 amino acids. V lost 4 bases and J lost 6, with 12 bases in between. The chain's CDR3 is CAWMGMWNGYTF. The CDR3, as DNA: TGTGCCTGGATGGGGATGTGGAATGGCTACACCTTC. Variable domain in full (rest from reference TRBV30 and TRBJ1-2): SQTIHQWPATLVQPVGSPLSLECTVEGTSNPNLYWYRQAAGRGLQLLFYSVGIGQISSEVPQNLSASRPQDRQFILSSKKLLLSDSGFYLCAWMGMWNGYTFGSGTRLTVV.

This clonotype was picked up a small number of times. The rearrangement uses TRBV5-4 and TRBJ2-7, with no clear D. V was cut by 0 bases and J by 3 bases, with 10 bases left in between. The CDR3 extends over 14 amino acids. In germline, CDR1 is SGHNT, CDR2 YYREEE (reference sequence). The CDR3, as DNA: TGTGCCAGCAGCTTGGCCTCCGCGATCTACGAGCAGTACTTC. Protein sequence: CASSLASAIYEQYF. Supplemented by reference TRBV5-4 and TRBJ2-7, the full variable domain reads ETGVTQSPTHLIKTRGQQVTLRCSSQSGHNTVSWYQQALGQGPQFIFQYYREEENGRGNFPPRFSGLQFPNYSSELNVNALELDDSALYLCASSLASAIYEQYFGPGTRLTVT.

This chain connects TRBV6-2 or TRBV6-3 to TRBJ1-1; TRBD1 agrees at 9 bases. The CDR3 totals 15 residues. V was clipped by 6 bases and J by 1 base; unmatched bases: 6. Germline V gene lookup returns CDR1 MNHEY and CDR2 SVGEGT. The CDR3: CASRDRGRGNTEAFF. CDR3 nucleotides: TGTGCCAGCAGGGACAGGGGAAGAGGGAACACTGAAGCTTTCTTT.

This clonotype has at least ten counts. Written as DNA, the CDR3 is TGTGCCAGCAGCTCCCCGACAGGGATTAACTATGGCTACACCTTC. It yields the protein CASSSPTGINYGYTF. This sequence joins TRBV7-4 and TRBJ1-2, with 7 positions matching TRBD1. Germline V lookup: CDR1 SGHVT, CDR2 SQSDAQ. Trimming at V came to 4 bases and at J to 1 base, leaving 6 bases not matched to a gene. There are 15 residues in the CDR3.

Ten or more counts support this clonotype. The rearrangement uses TRBV7-2 and TRBJ2-2, with 10 positions matching TRBD1. Germline V gene lookup returns CDR1 SGHTA and CDR2 FQGNSA. This CDR3 has 14 residues. V trimming: 5 bases; J trimming: 7 bases; junction bases outside the gene matches: 4. This CDR3 reads CASSRQGAVGELFF. The DNA of the CDR3 is TGTGCCAGCAGCCGACAGGGGGCGGTCGGGGAGCTGTTTTTT.

Many counts were recorded for this clonotype. The V gene is TRBV7-9, the J gene TRBJ2-3; D gene unclear. Germline V lookup: CDR1 SEHNR, CDR2 FQNEAQ (reference sequence). V was cut by 3 bases and J by 3 bases, with 4 bases left in between. The CDR3 is 12 amino acids. The CDR3 region has the DNA TGTGCCAGCAGCTTGCAGACAGATACGCAGTATTTT. This gives the protein CASSLQTDTQYF.

The table lists this clonotype with many counts. This chain links TRBV30 with TRBJ1-1; weak D call: TRBD1 (5 bases). Germline lookup yields CDR1 GTSNPN and CDR2 SVGIG (reference sequence). This CDR3 has 14 residues. V dropped 0 bases and J dropped 2 bases, with 10 bases sitting between them. The CDR3 spells CAWSVGGVNTEAFF. CDR3 DNA: TGTGCCTGGAGTGTAGGAGGGGTAAACACTGAAGCTTTCTTT. Based on the CDR3 plus reference TRBV30 and TRBJ1-1, the full variable domain is SQTIHQWPATLVQPVGSPLSLECTVEGTSNPNLYWYRQAAGRGLQLLFYSVGIGQISSEVPQNLSASRPQDRQFILSSKKLLLSDSGFYLCAWSVGGVNTEAFFGQGTRLTVV.

This clonotype showed up many times. The rearrangement joins TRBV3-2 to TRBJ1-1. TRBV3-2 is given as a pseudogene. The CDR3 covers 15 residues. CDR3 in DNA: TGTGCCAGCAGCCAAGATAACGGCCGGAACACTGAAGCTTTCTTT. It yields the protein CASSQDNGRNTEAFF.

Ten or more counts support this clonotype. The chain is built from TRBV6-1 and TRBJ2-1; 9 bases agree with TRBD1. The CDR3 is 15 amino acids. J gave up 8 bases and V 2 bases, and 7 bases lay outside the gene matches. CDR1 is MNHNS and CDR2 is SASEGT in the germline V gene. The CDR3 here is CASSELGQGGDEQFF. DNA for the CDR3: TGTGCCAGCAGTGAATTGGGACAGGGTGGCGATGAGCAGTTCTTC.

This clonotype has at least ten counts. CDR3 in DNA: TGTGCCAGCAGCTTATTTGCCGGAGGACATAACAATGAGCAGTTCTTC. It translates to CASSLFAGGHNNEQFF. V gene TRBV7-8 combines with J gene TRBJ2-1; D possibly uses TRBD1 or TRBD2 (5 bases each). The ends were cut back, 2 bases at V and 5 bases at J, with 16 bases in the middle. The length of the CDR3 is 16 residues. Germline CDR1 SGHVS, CDR2 FQNEAQ.

This clonotype was seen many times. The chain is built from TRBV3-1 and TRBJ1-1; D may be TRBD1 (5 bases). The V and J ends lost 6 bases and 0 bases respectively, with 14 bases between them. This CDR3 comprises 15 residues. CDR1 and CDR2 (germline): LGHDT, YNNKEL (reference sequence). The CDR3 here is CASSQTGTVNTEAFF. The CDR3 nucleotides are TGTGCCAGCAGTCAGACCGGGACGGTGAACACTGAAGCTTTCTTT.

The J gene is TRBJ2-2, the V gene TRBV18, with D hard to call. V was clipped by 0 bases and J by 4 bases, with 12 bases between them. The CDR3 totals 16 residues. CDR1 is KGHSH, CDR2 LQKENI, per germline. Here the CDR3 DNA reads TGTGCCAGCTCACCACCAGGTAGCCAGTTCACCGGGGAGCTGTTTTTT. This gives the protein CASSPPGSQFTGELFF.

This clonotype was recorded at least ten times. V gene TRBV12-3 or TRBV12-4 combines with J gene TRBJ1-1, with no clear D. The CDR3 is 12 residues long. V dropped 3 bases and J dropped 7 bases, with 9 bases sitting between them. CDR3 residues: CASSFTAGEAFF. The CDR3 nucleotides read TGTGCCAGCAGTTTTACAGCCGGTGAAGCTTTCTTT.